This passage covers 15 T cell receptor beta chains from one sample sequenced in a study of T cells in Graves' hyperthyroidism and ophthalmopathy. The source material, RNA transcripts, was used to amplify TCR beta CDR3 regions. Using the HTBI primer set, a first-round RT-PCR was run on the TCR CDR3. MiXCR, applied by TCRdb to the multiplex PCR reads, yields one record per CDR3 protein. The sample lists over 700,000 distinct CDR3 sequences, about 17% seen once, with 16% in the top ten. Sequencing was done on a sample of blood. These receptors all stem from a woman aged 45-65 years with Graves' hyperthyroidism that later progressed to Graves' ophthalmopathy.

The chain links TRBV7-9 to TRBJ2-1; D gene ambiguous. This CDR3 has 12 amino acids. V gave up 0 bases and J gave up 12 bases, with 9 bases separating them. Germline V gene sequence: CDR1 SEHNR, CDR2 FQNEAQ (reference sequence). The CDR3 loop reads CASSLAKTGQFF. The CDR3 DNA reads as TGTGCCAGCAGCTTAGCGAAGACTGGGCAGTTCTTC.

A few counts support this clonotype. The V and J genes are TRBV4-1 and TRBJ2-3; D gene uncertain. Germline CDR1 reads MGHRA; CDR2 reads YSYEKL. V was clipped by 0 bases and J by 2 bases, with 6 bases between them. The CDR3 loop spans 14 amino acids. CDR3 nucleotide sequence: TGCGCCAGCAGCCAAGAATGGGCCACAGATACGCAGTATTTT. As protein: CASSQEWATDTQYF.

This clonotype was seen many times. The rearrangement links TRBV2 to TRBJ2-2; tentatively, D is TRBD1 (5 bases). V gave up 7 bases and J gave up 4 bases, with 16 bases separating them. CDR3 length equals 15 residues. Germline assignment: CDR1 SNHLY and CDR2 FYNNEI. Here the CDR3 reads CASKEGVRTTGELFF. CDR3 sequence (DNA): TGTGCCAGCAAAGAAGGGGTACGGACCACCGGGGAGCTGTTTTTT.

Note on this clonotype: As the CDR3 is not closed by the conserved phenylalanine or tryptophan, this likely results from a read error. This rearrangement joins TRBV4-1 to TRBJ2-3; D uncertain. Trimming removed 1 base from V and 2 bases from J, with 10 bases in between. Germline CDR1 MGHRA, CDR2 YSYEKL. The CDR3 runs 15 residues. CDR3 DNA: TGCGCCAGCAGCCAAGTGGGTGTTCCCACAGATACGCAGTATTCT. Translated: CASSQVGVPTDTQYS.

This clonotype appeared many times. The chain uses TRBV3-1 and TRBJ2-3; 8 nucleotides match TRBD2. Germline V gene data show CDR1 as LGHDT and CDR2 as YNNKEL (reference sequence). V shed 3 bases and J 4 bases; nucleotides not matched to a gene: 6. This CDR3 has 15 residues. The CDR3 DNA sequence: TGTGCCAGCAGCCAGTCCGGGACTAGTGCAGATACGCAGTATTTT. Translation: CASSQSGTSADTQYF.

Ten or more counts support this clonotype. The chain uses TRBV12-3 or TRBV12-4 and TRBJ2-5; D not resolved. The V end was cut by 6 bases, the J end by 5 bases, with 13 bases between. The CDR3 is 13 amino acids. The CDR3 nucleotides are TGTGCCAGCAGATTAACAGAAGGGGAGACCCAGTACTTC. Its translation: CASRLTEGETQYF.

The V call is TRBV27, the J call TRBJ1-1; weak D call: TRBD1 (6 bases). Germline CDR1 is MNHEY and CDR2 is SMNVEV (reference sequence). V was shortened by 5 bases and J by 2 bases, with 15 bases between the two germline ends. CDR3 size: 15 residues. CDR3 DNA sequence: TGTGCCAGCAGTCTCAGATGGGGGGGCAACACTGAAGCTTTCTTT. It specifies CASSLRWGGNTEAFF.

This clonotype was detected a few times. The chain couples TRBV20-1 to TRBJ2-5, with TRBD2 as a possible D gene (5 bases). The CDR3 spans 13 residues. Germline loops: CDR1 DFQATT, CDR2 SNEGSKA (reference sequence). V was shortened by 3 bases and J by 5 bases, with 13 bases between the two germline ends. Here the CDR3 reads CSARAPRGETQYF. For the CDR3, the DNA is TGCAGTGCTAGGGCCCCTCGCGGGGAGACCCAGTACTTC.

Regarding this clonotype: A read error may be the cause here, since a much bigger clone is one base away. The V call is TRBV5-5, the J call TRBJ2-1; 8 bases align to TRBD1. The V gene's germline CDR1 is SGHKS and CDR2 YYEKEE (reference sequence). This CDR3 is 16 amino acids long. The trim removed 4 bases at V and 2 bases at J, leaving 8 bases unmatched. CDR3 nucleotides: TGTGCCAGCAGCCTAGGACAGGGTGGAACCTACAATGAGCAGTTCTTC. Encoded protein: CASSLGQGGTYNEQFF.

This clonotype occurred a few times. The J gene is TRBJ1-5, the V gene TRBV5-1; 10 bases are shared with TRBD1. The trim removed 4 bases at V and 5 bases at J, leaving 9 bases unmatched. The CDR3 is 16 amino acids. Germline-derived CDR1 and CDR2 are SGHRS and YFSETQ. The CDR3 reads CASSPGAGTGDQPQHF. The CDR3 DNA reads TGCGCCAGCAGCCCAGGTGCCGGGACAGGGGATCAGCCCCAGCATTTT.

As to this clonotype: With a much larger clone just one base away, this may be a read error. The genes are TRBV7-9 and TRBJ1-2; TRBD1 aligns across 7 bases. The CDR3 is 14 residues long. Germline CDR1 and CDR2: SEHNR and FQNEAQ (reference sequence). The CDR3 sequence is CASSARGEWYGCTF. The DNA for the CDR3 is TGTGCCAGCAGCGCCAGGGGGGAATGGTATGGCTGCACCTTC. Complete variable domain (other parts from reference TRBV7-9 and TRBJ1-2): DTGVSQNPRHKITKRGQNVTFRCDPISEHNRLYWYRQTLGQGPEFLTYFQNEAQLEKSRLLSDRFSAERPKGSFSTLEIQRTEQGDSAMYLCASSARGEWYGCTFGSGTRLTVV.

The rearrangement links TRBV7-3 to TRBJ2-1; the D call may be TRBD1 or TRBD2 (5 bases each). This CDR3 has 16 amino acids. With 2 bases removed from V and 0 bases from J, the gap between germline ends came to 11 bases. The germline V gene encodes CDR1 SGHTA and CDR2 FQGTGA. In nucleotides, the CDR3 is TGTGCCAGCAGCTTACTCGGGACGACCTCCTACAATGAGCAGTTCTTC. It yields the protein CASSLLGTTSYNEQFF.

This clonotype showed up many times. The chain uses TRBV19 and TRBJ1-1, with TRBD1 matching over 8 bases. Germline-derived CDR1 and CDR2 are LNHDA and SQIVND (reference sequence). The CDR3 covers 15 residues. J was trimmed by 3 bases and V by 3 bases; bases with no gene match: 6. CDR3 amino acids: CASSIGTGWDTEAFF. The CDR3 DNA sequence: TGTGCCAGTAGTATCGGGACAGGATGGGACACTGAAGCTTTCTTT.

This clonotype was detected many times. The junction differs from germline at one of its ends, possibly a read error. The chain's CDR3 is CAGSRLTDTQYF. In DNA form, the CDR3 reads TGTGCCGGGAGCAGACTCACAGATACGCAGTATTTT. This chain connects TRBV30 to TRBJ2-3, with D maybe TRBD2 (5 bases). Germline CDR1 and CDR2: GTSNPN and SVGIG (reference sequence). CDR3 length: 12 amino acids.

This clonotype was detected a few times. CDR3 loop: CAWGHSVSSYNSPLHF. DNA for the CDR3: TGTGCCTGGGGCCACAGCGTTAGCTCCTATAATTCACCCCTCCACTTT. J is TRBJ1-6 and V is TRBV30; D is undetermined. CDR1 is GTSNPN, CDR2 SVGIG, per germline (reference sequence). The CDR3 sequence is 16 residues long. The V gene lost 5 bases and the J gene lost 0 bases, with 14 bases spanning the gap.